Listed below are T cell receptor beta chains from one sample, sequenced in a study of OX40 agonist ivuxolimab in advanced cancers. Generated by immunoSEQ multiplex PCR, the TCRdb table keeps only in-frame clones and is missing some. This sample yields about 62,000 clones, of which roughly 85% are seen a single time; approximately 0.8% belongs to the top ten. The source was CD4+ or CD8+ T cells sorted from blood, collected in a trial of the OX40 agonist ivuxolimab. The origin of the receptors is an adult with an advanced solid tumor such as melanoma, head and neck, liver or kidney cancer. The CDR3 runs from the conserved cysteine through the conserved F or W. The D gene is left open where the match is weak. Rows give clone size only sometimes, using once, few, many, or a class for an expanded clone.

J gene | D gene | V gene | clone size | CDR3 DNA | CDR3 protein
TRBJ2-7 | - | TRBV5-1 | - | TGCGCCAGCAGCTTGGAGGGGAACGAGCAGTACTTC | CASSLEGNEQYF
TRBJ1-1 | - | TRBV18 | - | TGTGCCAGCTCCCTTAAAGCAGGGGACACTGAAGCTTTCTTT | CASSLKAGDTEAFF
TRBJ2-7 | TRBD1 | TRBV27 | - | TGTGCCAGCTCCTCTCTACGCGCGCCGGGACAGGGGGGCAACGAGCAGTACTTC | CASSSLRAPGQGGNEQYF
TRBJ1-5 | - | TRBV2 | - | TGTGCCAGCAGTAAAAGGCTCAATCAGCCCCAGCATTTT | CASSKRLNQPQHF
TRBJ2-3 | TRBD2 | TRBV18 | few | TGTGCCAGCTCACCTCCGGGACTAGCGGGGGGTGGCACAGATACGCAGTATTTT | CASSPPGLAGGGTDTQYF
TRBJ2-5 | TRBD2 | TRBV9 | - | TGTGCCAGCAACCCAGGGAGCGGGGGAGAGACCCAGTACTTC | CASNPGSGGETQYF
TRBJ1-3 | - | TRBV2 | once | TGTGCCAGCAGTAAGGACGTAATCTCTGGAAACACCATATATTTT | CASSKDVISGNTIYF
TRBJ2-7 | - | TRBV18 | - | TGTGCCAGCTCACCGGACACCGACGAGCAGTACTTC | CASSPDTDEQYF
TRBJ2-7 | - | TRBV2 | - | TGTGCCAGCAGGCTGACGGCCGGTAGAGGTTACGAGCAGTACTTC | CASRLTAGRGYEQYF
TRBJ2-3 | - | TRBV14 | - | TGTGCCAGCAGCCAACGTGGGGTGGTGCTGACAGATACGCAGTATTTT | CASSQRGVVLTDTQYF
TRBJ2-7 | - | TRBV6-1 | - | TGTGCCAGCGGGACAATGGGAGAGCAGTACTTC | CASGTMGEQYF
TRBJ2-5 | - | TRBV25-1 | - | TGTGCCAGCAGTGATTCACGGTACCAAGAGACCCAGTACTTC | CASSDSRYQETQYF
TRBJ2-7 | - | TRBV5-1 | - | TGCGCCAGCAGCTTTGCGGACGGAATCCACGAGCAGTACTTC | CASSFADGIHEQYF
TRBJ2-2 | - | TRBV29-1 | - | TGCAGCGTTGAAGACAGCACGAACACCGGGGAGCTGTTTTTT | CSVEDSTNTGELFF
TRBJ2-1 | - | TRBV19 | - | TGTGCCAGTAGTATGAGTATGGTAGGGGCCCCTTACAATGAGCAGTTCTTC | CASSMSMVGAPYNEQFF
TRBJ1-2 | - | TRBV10-3 | - | TGTGCCATCAGTGAGTCGGCGGCGAACTATGGCTACACCTTC | CAISESAANYGYTF
TRBJ2-1 | - | TRBV28 | - | TGTGCCAGCAGTTTGGGTTGGGGGCTCTACAATGAGCAGTTCTTC | CASSLGWGLYNEQFF
TRBJ1-5 | - | TRBV28 | once | TGTGCCAGCCTCGTAGGGTTGAGCAATCAGCCCCAGCATTTT | CASLVGLSNQPQHF
TRBJ1-5 | - | TRBV2 | - | TGTGCCAGCAGTGGAGACCCTCGGGAGGCCCAGCATTTT | CASSGDPREAQHF
TRBJ2-3 | - | TRBV7-3 | - | TGTGCCAGCAGCTTAAGTGGGCTCGGCACAGATACGCAGTATTTT | CASSLSGLGTDTQYF
TRBJ2-7 | - | TRBV5-4 | few | TGTGCCAGCAGCTTAGAAGCGAGTGGGGAGCAGTACTTC | CASSLEASGEQYF
TRBJ1-2 | TRBD1 | TRBV5-1 | - | TGCGCCAGCAGCACTAGACAGGGCGGTGGCTACACCTTC | CASSTRQGGGYTF
TRBJ1-5 | - | TRBV19 | few | TGTGCCAGTAGTCTAGGGGGAGGTAATCAGCCCCAGCATTTT | CASSLGGGNQPQHF
TRBJ2-1 | - | TRBV4-1 | - | TGCGCCAGCAGCCAAGTGCACCTCCTAGGGGAGCAGTTCTTC | CASSQVHLLGEQFF
TRBJ1-2 | - | TRBV19 | - | TGTGCCAGTAGTATAGGAGCTTCGGGCTACACCTTC | CASSIGASGYTF
TRBJ1-5 | - | TRBV30 | - | TGTGCCTGGAGTCGATTCAGGGAGTTGGGGCAGCCCCAGCATTTT | CAWSRFRELGQPQHF
TRBJ2-6 | TRBD1 | TRBV7-7 | - | TGTGCTAGCAGCCGGAAGGGACAGGGACCCTCTGGGGCCAACGTCCTGACTTTC | CASSRKGQGPSGANVLTF
TRBJ1-2 | - | TRBV6-6 | - | TGTGCCAGCAGTTACCACCTAGCTAACTATGGCTACACCTTC | CASSYHLANYGYTF
TRBJ1-2 | - | TRBV20-1 | - | TGCAGTGCCACAGGCCGTCGGGGCTACACCTTC | CSATGRRGYTF
TRBJ2-1 | TRBD1 | TRBV10-3 | - | TGTGCCATCAGTGCGGGACAGGGCTCCTACAATGAGCAGTTCTTC | CAISAGQGSYNEQFF
TRBJ1-2 | - | TRBV6-4 | - | TGTGCCAGTAGCGCAGGATTCCCCTACTATGGCTACACCTTC | CASSAGFPYYGYTF
TRBJ2-3 | - | TRBV10-3 | - | TGTGCCATCAGTGAGTCGCCTACCCACCACAGGGATACGCAGTATTTT | CAISESPTHHRDTQYF
TRBJ2-7 | TRBD2 | TRBV10-3 | - | TGTGCCAGTCGAGAAATACTGGGGGGGTACGAGCAGTACTTC | CASREILGGYEQYF
TRBJ2-1 | - | TRBV2 | - | TGTGCCAGCTCCACAGGGAGCTCCTACAATGAGCAGTTCTTC | CASSTGSSYNEQFF
TRBJ1-2 | - | TRBV27 | - | TGTGCCAGCGGCCTCTCCCCAGGACAAGTCGGCTATGGCTACACCTTC | CASGLSPGQVGYGYTF
TRBJ2-6 | - | TRBV5-1 | once | TGCGCCAGCAGCTTGGTAGGCAATCTGGGCTCTGGGGCCAACGTCCTGACTTTC | CASSLVGNLGSGANVLTF
TRBJ2-1 | - | TRBV30 | - | TGTGCCTGGAGTGTACCCAGGATTGGGTATGAGCAGTTCTTC | CAWSVPRIGYEQFF